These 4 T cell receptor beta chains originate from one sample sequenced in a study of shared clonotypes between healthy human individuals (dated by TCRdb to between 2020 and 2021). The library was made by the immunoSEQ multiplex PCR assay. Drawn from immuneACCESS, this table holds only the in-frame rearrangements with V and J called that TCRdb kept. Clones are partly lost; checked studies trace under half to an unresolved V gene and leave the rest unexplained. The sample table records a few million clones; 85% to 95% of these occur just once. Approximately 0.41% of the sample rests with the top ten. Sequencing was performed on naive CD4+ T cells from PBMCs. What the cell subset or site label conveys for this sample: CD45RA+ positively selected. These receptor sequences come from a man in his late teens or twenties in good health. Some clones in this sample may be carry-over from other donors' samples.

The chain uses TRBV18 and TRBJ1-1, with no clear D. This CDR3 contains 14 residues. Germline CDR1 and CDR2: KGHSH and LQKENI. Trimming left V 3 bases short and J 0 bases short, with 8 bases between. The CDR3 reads CASSPIGLNTEAFF. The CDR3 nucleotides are TGTGCCAGCTCACCGATAGGACTGAACACTGAAGCTTTCTTT.

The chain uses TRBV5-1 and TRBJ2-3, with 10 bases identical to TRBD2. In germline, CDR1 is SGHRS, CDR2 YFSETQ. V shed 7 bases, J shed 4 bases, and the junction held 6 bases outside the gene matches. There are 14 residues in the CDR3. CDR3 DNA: TGCGCCAGCCGTCCCCTAGCGGGAGCAGATACGCAGTATTTT. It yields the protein CASRPLAGADTQYF. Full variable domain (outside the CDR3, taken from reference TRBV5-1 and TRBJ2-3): KAGVTQTPRYLIKTRGQQVTLSCSPISGHRSVSWYQQTPGQGLQFLFEYFSETQRNKGNFPGRFSGRQFSNSRSEMNVSTLELGDSALYLCASRPLAGADTQYFGPGTRLTVL.

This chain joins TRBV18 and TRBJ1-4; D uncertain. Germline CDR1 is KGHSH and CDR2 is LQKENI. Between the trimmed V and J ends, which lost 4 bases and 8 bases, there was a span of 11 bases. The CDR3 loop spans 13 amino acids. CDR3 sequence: CASSREVLEKLFF. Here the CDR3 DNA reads TGTGCCAGCTCACGGGAAGTTTTGGAAAAACTGTTTTTT.

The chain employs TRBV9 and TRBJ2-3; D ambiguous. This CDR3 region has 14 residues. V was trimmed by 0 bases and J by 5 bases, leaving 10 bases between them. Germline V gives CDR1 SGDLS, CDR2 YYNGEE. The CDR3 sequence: CASSVVGPLDTQYF. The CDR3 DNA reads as TGTGCCAGCAGCGTAGTCGGTCCCCTAGATACGCAGTATTTT.